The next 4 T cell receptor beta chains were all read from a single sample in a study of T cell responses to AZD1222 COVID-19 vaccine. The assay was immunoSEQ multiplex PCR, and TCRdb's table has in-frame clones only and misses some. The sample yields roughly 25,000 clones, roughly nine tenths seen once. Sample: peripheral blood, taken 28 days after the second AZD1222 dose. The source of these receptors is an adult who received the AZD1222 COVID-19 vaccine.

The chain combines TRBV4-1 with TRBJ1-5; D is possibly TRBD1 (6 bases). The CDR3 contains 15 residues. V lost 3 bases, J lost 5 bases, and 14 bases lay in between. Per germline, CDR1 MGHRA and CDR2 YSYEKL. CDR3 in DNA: TGCGCCAGCAGCCACGCCGGGACAACTTATCAGCCCCAGCATTTT. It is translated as CASSHAGTTYQPQHF.

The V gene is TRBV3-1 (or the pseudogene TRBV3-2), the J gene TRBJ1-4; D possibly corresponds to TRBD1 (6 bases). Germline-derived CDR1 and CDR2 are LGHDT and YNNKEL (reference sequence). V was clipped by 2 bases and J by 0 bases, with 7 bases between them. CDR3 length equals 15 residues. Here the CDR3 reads CASSQRQATNEKLFF. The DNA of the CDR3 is TGTGCCAGCAGCCAAAGACAGGCAACTAATGAAAAACTGTTTTTT.

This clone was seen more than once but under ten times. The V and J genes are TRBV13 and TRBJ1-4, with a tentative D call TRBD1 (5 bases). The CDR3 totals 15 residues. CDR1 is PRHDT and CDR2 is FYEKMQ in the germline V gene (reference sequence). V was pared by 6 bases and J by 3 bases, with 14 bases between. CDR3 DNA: TGTGCCAGCAGGCCAGCAAGGGGCCCTAATGAAAAACTGTTTTTT. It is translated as CASRPARGPNEKLFF.

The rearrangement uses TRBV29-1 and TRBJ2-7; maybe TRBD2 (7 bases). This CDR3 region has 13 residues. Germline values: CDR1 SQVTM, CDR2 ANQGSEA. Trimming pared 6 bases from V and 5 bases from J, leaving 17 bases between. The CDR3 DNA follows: TGCAGCGTGGTGGCGGGGGCTCCCAACGAGCAGTACTTC. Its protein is CSVVAGAPNEQYF.